A single T cell receptor (beta chain) is shown here with its context. Its antigen is unknown. The sample holds no much larger clone one base away, and base qualities are not on file. To prepare the library, the immunoSEQ multiplex PCR assay was applied. For the multiplex PCR, a mixture combining 60 forward primers for TCR Vbeta segments and 13 reverse primers for TCR Jbeta segments was used. The CDR3 region of rearranged TCR beta genes was amplified from genomic DNA with a multiplex PCR assay. The amplified TCR beta libraries were sequenced on the Illumina HiSeq System as 87-base-pair reads. As for how the authors treated the data: In a later analysis, tens of millions of unique TCR beta chains were counted across the 500 to 700 repertoires, and approximately 11 million of these chains were shared by at least two donors. To remove PCR and sequencing errors, raw reads were error-corrected and collapsed into unique sequences using a nearest-neighbor algorithm that merged closely related sequences. CDR3 sequences were aligned to IMGT reference sequences to assign V, D and J gene segments. Each retained sequence needed at least a six-nucleotide match to both a V gene segment and a J gene segment. Rearrangements were classified as productive when the CDR3 lacked stop codons and remained in frame with V and J, and all other rearrangements were classified as non-productive. CDR3 was defined by IMGT convention, running from the second conserved V-encoded cysteine to the conserved J-encoded phenylalanine. The earlier analysis of about 560 of the donors excluded any sequence lacking an unambiguous match to a single V gene segment. An earlier analysis of 450 to 650 of the donors called V segments functional above 56.7% productive rearrangements and segregating when the between-donor standard deviation exceeded 5%. A statistical classification framework was built for diagnosing cytomegalovirus status from the catalog of TCR beta chain sequences. In a later analysis, V and J genes were assigned by comparing TCR nucleotide sequences against IMGT/GENE-DB human TR gene sequences. A later analysis assigned CDR3 sequences and most-parsimonious VDJ recombination scenarios with the TCRdist pipeline. In a later analysis, each TCR beta chain was defined by its CDR3 amino acid sequence together with its V-gene family, and reads lacking a unique V-gene family were excluded. To address suspected cross-contamination and a sequencing artifact, a later analysis removed around 600 highly shared, low-generation-probability nucleotide sequences. In a later analysis, a clonal expansion index was calculated for each public chain from normalized within-repertoire ranks of inferred template counts. In a later analysis, generation probabilities were computed using a VDJ recombination model fitted to out-of-frame rearrangements, and the results were checked against IGoR. A later analysis scored TCR-TCR, TCR-HLA and TCR-CMV co-occurrence with hypergeometric tests, applying a repertoire-size bias correction to TCR pairs. False discovery rates were estimated in a later analysis by permuting HLA or CMV assignments 20 times. In a later analysis, co-occurring TCRs were grouped with DBSCAN, and TCRdist sequence similarity was added when clustering was performed within HLA-allele-positive subsets. For co-occurrence clustering, repertoires with fewer than 30,000 or more than 120,000 public chains were excluded, along with four or five repertoires with anomalous nucleotide sharing. The source is immuneACCESS, and TCRdb retained only in-frame sequences with V and J called. Part of the clones is not carried over; for the studies checked, unresolved V genes explain less than half of this, and the remainder is unexplained. V, J and clone size were drawn from that table, and D and trimming were deduced from the DNA. Across this sample there are about 140,000 clones, with approximately 71% seen only once. The top ten clones comprise roughly 10% of the sample.

This sample was taken from a study of cytomegalovirus exposure and HLA in healthy donors (dated by TCRdb to the late 2010s). As for the study more broadly: According to an earlier analysis of 550 to 700 of the donors, some 180 million T cells yielded 117 million unique TCR beta sequences and approximately 280 Gb of sequence data. An early release that covered about 640 HLA-typed donors contained approximately 300 gigabases of sequencing data and tens of millions of unique TCR sequences. Among the roughly 380 genotyped donors, under 90% belonged to the genetic ancestry cluster associated with self-reported Caucasian donors. The study aimed to test whether cataloging public T cell receptors could reveal signatures of past pathogen exposure. The T cell repertoires of roughly 660 subjects were profiled by immunosequencing and related to cytomegalovirus serostatus. Besides the first cohort of roughly 700 subjects, a separate validation cohort made up of 95 to 150 different subjects was used. High-throughput TCR immunosequencing, statistical association of individual TCRs with disease status, and machine learning were combined to predict cytomegalovirus infection status. To study patterns of TCR occurrence, a later analysis re-analyzed previously published TCR beta repertoires from more than 550 donors and added high-resolution HLA genotyping. The later analysis used no new phenotypic data to find candidate immune exposures, relying instead on TCR beta sequences and their occurrence across donors. To decide whether each TCR beta V gene segment behaved as functional or pseudogenic, an earlier analysis of some 600 of the donors relied on high-throughput TCR beta sequencing. Alongside the repertoire data, information on donor age, sex, ethnicity and CMV serostatus was compiled. Genome-wide SNP genotypes for about 65% of the 666 donors were used in a later genetic analysis, which treated that subset as a discovery cohort. All discovery cohort repertoires had been generated on a single sequencing platform. HLA typing covered class I and class II loci at four-digit resolution. The number of typed donors differed by locus: about 620-630 for A, B, C, DRB1 and DQB1; some 500 for DQA1; approximately 600 for DPA1; and about 450 for DPB1. About 5 DR-DQ haplotypes were handled as single units for association and clustering, since linkage in the cohort was strong. Among roughly 370 genotyped donors of the cohort, an average of roughly 240,000 unique TCR beta nucleotide sequences were sequenced per donor, 15% to 20% of them non-productive.

The germline V end is reduced by 6 bases and the J end by 6 bases; junction bases left unmatched: 6. CDR1 MNHEY and CDR2 SMNVEV are derived from the germline V gene (reference sequence). Reading from cysteine to phenylalanine, the CDR3 counts 14 amino acids. Of all the DNA, just the CDR3 is kept, 42 bases in frame from base 1. The cohort comprised some 700 healthy bone marrow donors. At the time of sampling, all cohort members were nominally healthy, though unrecorded immune exposures were likely present. The donor tested CMV seropositive and was one of the 289 seropositive cohort members. Each donor provided a peripheral blood sample, and peripheral blood mononuclear cells were used for TCR beta sequencing. The Qiagen DNeasy Blood Extraction Kit was used to extract genomic DNA from the blood cell samples. What the research found in general, with its limitations: In a later genetic analysis, fewer N-insertions in productive TCRs were reported among donors in an Asian-associated ancestry cluster than the approximately 630-donor mean. Roughly uniform sequencing depth across donors was assumed in presence/absence analyses, although this assumption may not hold. Immune exposure information for the cohort was limited to CMV serostatus. In a later analysis, several top co-occurrence clusters were reported to appear linked to parvovirus B19, influenza, CMV and Epstein-Barr virus. Strong co-occurrence of HLA alleles, especially DR and DQ, made assigning TCR associations to individual alleles difficult. A later analysis found that most CMV-associated TCR beta chains appeared HLA-restricted, with HLA associations seemingly driven largely by CMV exposure. A later analysis found that TCR association rates varied across HLA loci, with DRB1 alleles showing the most associated TCRs and HLA-C alleles the fewest. In a later genetic analysis, a missense DCLRE1C variant was associated with V-gene and J-gene trimming of TCR beta chains, and the association was replicated in an independent cohort. According to the authors, the approach could potentially be generalized to other disease states and immunological phenotypes. A group of highly shared sequence variants was considered likely to be a technical artifact of the sequencing pipeline. Broadly in line with IMGT annotations, most TCR beta V segments showed up in productive rearrangements about 90% or about 30% of the time in an earlier analysis of several hundred of the donors. The 87-base-pair reads could not distinguish some IMGT-functional V segments, including TRBV6-2 and TRBV6-3, so those segments were excluded. A further reported finding was that TCR beta sequences accurately predicted the HLA-A and HLA-B alleles for most subjects in the first cohort. A later analysis found that HLA-associated TCR beta chains were more clonally expanded and had lower generation probabilities than equally common non-associated chains. In this cohort, only TCR beta chains were sequenced, and detectable features were limited by the absence of alpha or paired-chain data. Because counts were too low, seventeen rarely observed V segments, including chromosome 9 orphons, were excluded from the earlier analysis of several hundred of the donors. Cytomegalovirus status was reported to be diagnosed by the classifier with high specificity and sensitivity in both the original and validation cohorts. Because HLA typing was unavailable for some donors at each locus, only the typed subset was used in association tests. In the study, some 180 TCR beta chains were listed as associated with cytomegalovirus. Linkage disequilibrium might explain the correlated functional status among segregating V segments, but an unknown experimental factor could not be ruled out. A later analysis associated some 17,000 TCR beta sequences with specific HLA alleles at a false discovery rate of 0.05. Most TCR sequences were seen in very few donors, while some public TCRs were found in many individuals. In vitro tests confirmed that a few of the cytomegalovirus-associated TCR beta chains recognize cytomegalovirus antigens.

The origin of this receptor is a young man in good health and CMV-seropositive. The chain uses TRBV27 and TRBJ2-7, with TRBD2 matching 12 junction bases. The specimen was PBMCs. Here the CDR3 is given as CASRRGLAGSEQYF. DNA sequence: TGTGCCAGCAGAAGGGGACTAGCGGGTAGCGAGCAGTACTTC.